The 31 T cell receptor beta chains below all came from one sample that was sequenced in a study of neurological immune-mediated disorders. MiXCR, run by TCRdb on the 5' RACE reads, gives a single entry per CDR3 protein. The data contain approximately 85,000 distinct CDR3 sequences, less than 15% of them singletons. Time point noted: longitudinal time-point 2. Sequencing was carried out using PBMCs. The receptors stem from a female donor with HTLV-1-associated myelopathy (HAM/TSP).

This clonotype was recorded at least ten times. DNA of the CDR3: TGTGCCAGCAGTTTGGGGTCATACAATGAGCAGTTCTTC. Translated: CASSLGSYNEQFF. The chain links TRBV12-3 or TRBV12-4 to TRBJ2-1, with D hard to call. The length of the CDR3 is 13 residues. V lost 3 bases and J 4 bases, leaving 7 bases between the germline ends.

There are many counts of this clonotype. The chain links TRBV3-1 to TRBJ1-5; 10 nucleotides match TRBD1. Germline V CDR1 and CDR2: LGHDT, YNNKEL (reference sequence). J was trimmed by 9 bases and V by 6 bases; bases with no gene match: 11. The CDR3 has 15 residues. CDR3 sequence: CASSHGQGGSRPQHF. DNA of the CDR3: TGTGCCAGCAGTCACGGACAGGGGGGCTCTCGGCCCCAGCATTTT.

This clonotype has at least ten counts. This sequence joins TRBV7-2 and TRBJ2-1; TRBD1 matches 11 bases. Per the germline V gene, CDR1 is SGHTA and CDR2 is FQGNSA. CDR3 length: 15 residues. V lost 1 base and J lost 10; bases outside the gene matches: 6. CDR3 region: CASSLGDRGLAEQFF. CDR3 sequence (DNA): TGTGCCAGCAGCTTAGGGGACAGGGGGTTGGCGGAGCAGTTCTTC.

The rearrangement uses TRBV18 and TRBJ2-7, with 10 positions matching TRBD1. The CDR3 spans 13 residues. Losses at the gene ends were 2 bases for V and 5 bases for J; bases not matched to a gene: 0. Germline assignment: CDR1 KGHSH and CDR2 LQKENI. CDR3: CASSPGTGDEQYV. CDR3 DNA: TGTGCCAGCTCACCAGGGACAGGGGACGAGCAGTACGTC.

This clonotype was seen at least ten times. The chain combines TRBV7-3 with TRBJ2-3, with 8 bases that match TRBD2. The trim removed 5 bases at V and 5 bases at J, leaving 15 bases unmatched. Germline CDR1 SGHTA, CDR2 FQGTGA. CDR3 length equals 17 residues. The CDR3 nucleotides are TGTGCCAGCAGCCTCAGGACTAGCACCCAAGGTGGAGATACGCAGTATTTT. Translated, it gives CASSLRTSTQGGDTQYF. The whole variable domain, remainder taken from reference TRBV7-3 and TRBJ2-3, is GAGVSQTPSNKVTEKGKYVELRCDPISGHTALYWYRQSLGQGPEFLIYFQGTGAADDSGLPNDRFFAVRPEGSVSTLKIQRTERGDSAVYLCASSLRTSTQGGDTQYFGPGTRLTVL.

This clonotype was recorded many times. The CDR3 protein is CASSRDPGEELFF. Here the CDR3 DNA reads TGTGCCAGCAGCCGCGACCCAGGGGAGGAGCTGTTTTTT. This chain links TRBV4-2 with TRBJ2-2; a possible D gene is TRBD1 (6 bases). There are 13 residues in the CDR3. CDR1 and CDR2 from the germline V gene are LGHNA and YNFKEQ. V was shortened by 4 bases and J by 10 bases, with 13 bases between the two germline ends.

This clonotype was observed many times. J is TRBJ2-3 and V is TRBV6-4; no clear D. CDR1 is MRHNA and CDR2 is SNTAGT in the germline V gene. V was shortened by 6 bases and J by 6 bases, with 10 bases between the two germline ends. This CDR3 comprises 12 residues. The CDR3 DNA is TGTGCCAGCAGCGCACGCGGTGATACGCAGTATTTT. Translated, it gives CASSARGDTQYF.

The table lists this clonotype with many counts. The genes are TRBV5-1 and TRBJ2-5; D not resolved. CDR3 length equals 12 residues. Germline-derived CDR1 and CDR2 are SGHRS and YFSETQ. V gave up 0 bases and J gave up 5 bases, with 5 bases separating them. The CDR3 loop reads CASSLALETQYF. The CDR3 bases are TGCGCCAGCAGCTTGGCCTTGGAGACCCAGTACTTC.

This clonotype has at least ten counts. The chain uses TRBV3-1 and TRBJ2-7, with 8 bases that match TRBD1. This CDR3 has 14 amino acids. After removal of 1 base from V and 6 bases from J, the junction contained 5 bases not matched to a gene. The V gene's germline CDR1 is LGHDT and CDR2 YNNKEL (reference sequence). The CDR3 reads CASSQGPGGAEQYF. CDR3 nucleotide sequence: TGTGCCAGCAGCCAAGGGCCAGGGGGCGCCGAGCAGTACTTC.

This clonotype was detected many times. V and J are TRBV5-1 and TRBJ2-7; 10 nucleotides align to TRBD1. Germline values: CDR1 SGHRS, CDR2 YFSETQ. The CDR3 is 15 amino acids. With V trimmed by 2 bases and J by 5 bases, 7 bases remained unmatched. The CDR3 region has the DNA TGCGCCAGCAGCTTAACGACAGGGGGCTTGAACGAGCAGTACTTC. Encoded protein: CASSLTTGGLNEQYF.

Remarks on this clonotype: This may be a read error, as it is one base from a much larger clone. The rearrangement joins TRBV12-3 or TRBV12-4 to TRBJ2-1; 14 nucleotides match TRBD2. This CDR3 region has 20 residues. V lost 8 bases, J lost 0 bases, and 15 bases stayed unmatched. CDR3 in DNA: TGTGCCAGCCAACCGCCCCTGGGACTAGCGGGGGCAAGCTCCTACAATGAGCAGTTCTTC. This encodes CASQPPLGLAGASSYNEQFF.

This clonotype was seen many times. The chain couples TRBV5-1 to TRBJ2-4, with 10 bases that match TRBD2. V shed 2 bases, J shed 8 bases, and the junction held 16 bases outside the gene matches. This CDR3 is 18 amino acids long. Germline loops: CDR1 SGHRS, CDR2 YFSETQ. This CDR3 is CASSLREGSGRLADIQYF. CDR3 coding DNA: TGCGCCAGCAGCTTAAGGGAAGGTAGCGGGAGGCTGGCTGACATTCAGTACTTC.

This clonotype showed up many times. The genes are TRBV3-1 and TRBJ2-1; 12 positions match TRBD1. The germline CDR1 and CDR2 sequences are LGHDT and YNNKEL (reference sequence). This CDR3 is 15 amino acids long. The V gene end was trimmed by 5 bases and the J gene end by 8 bases; junction bases not matched to a gene: 7. The CDR3 DNA follows: TGTGCCAGCAGCTTCCGGGACAGGGGGCATTATGAGCAGTTCTTC. Protein: CASSFRDRGHYEQFF.

This clonotype was picked up many times. The chain links TRBV10-2 to TRBJ2-7; TRBD1 might be the D (6 bases). CDR1 is WSHSY, CDR2 SAAADI, per germline. The CDR3 extends over 11 amino acids. The V and J ends lost 8 bases and 3 bases respectively, with 8 bases between them. The CDR3 region has the DNA TGCGCCAGCCTGGACAGCTACGAGCAGTACTTC. Its protein is CASLDSYEQYF.

In this sample, this clonotype turned up many times. The rearrangement links TRBV20-1 to TRBJ2-5, with a weak D call TRBD2 (7 bases). Trimming removed 0 bases from V and 3 bases from J, with 17 bases in between. The CDR3 has 16 amino acids. Germline V CDR1 and CDR2: DFQATT, SNEGSKA (reference sequence). The CDR3 DNA sequence: TGCAGTGCTAGAGATCTGGGGGGGGCGTCGGAAGAGACCCAGTACTTC. Translated: CSARDLGGASEETQYF.

Regarding this clonotype: Since a much larger clone is just one base distant, this may be a read error. V gene TRBV5-1 combines with J gene TRBJ2-1; D call uncertain. This CDR3 has 13 residues. Germline V gives CDR1 SGHRS, CDR2 YFSETQ. V lost 6 bases, J lost 5 bases, and 12 bases lay in between. DNA for the CDR3: TGCGCCAGCAACTCGGAAATTAACAATGAGCAGTTCTTC. Its translation: CASNSEINNEQFF.

The chain uses TRBV30 and TRBJ2-3; 7 bases align to TRBD2. Looked up from germline, CDR1 is GTSNPN and CDR2 is SVGIG (reference sequence). V gave up 1 base and J gave up 2 bases; unmatched junction bases: 6. The CDR3 runs 15 residues. Here the CDR3 reads CAWSGDYTNTDTQYF. In nucleotides, the CDR3 is TGTGCCTGGAGTGGGGACTACACTAACACAGATACGCAGTATTTT.

This clonotype was counted a few times. J is TRBJ2-3 and V is TRBV5-1; D ambiguous. V dropped 3 bases and J dropped 5 bases, with 7 bases sitting between them. The CDR3 has 12 amino acids. Germline V gene data show CDR1 as SGHRS and CDR2 as YFSETQ. The CDR3 spells CASSSHVDTQYF. The CDR3 DNA is TGCGCCAGCAGCTCCCACGTAGATACGCAGTATTTT.

This clonotype was seen more than once but under ten times. The J gene is TRBJ2-2, the V gene TRBV9; the D gene is possibly TRBD1 (6 bases). The CDR3 contains 13 residues. The V and J ends lost 0 bases and 9 bases respectively, with 9 bases between them. From germline, CDR1 is SGDLS and CDR2 YYNGEE. The CDR3 sequence is CASSVGQARELFF. CDR3 in DNA: TGTGCCAGCAGCGTAGGACAGGCTAGGGAGCTGTTTTTT.

Ten or more counts support this clonotype. The rearrangement joins TRBV5-5 to TRBJ2-2, with 9 bases aligning to TRBD1. Germline lookup yields CDR1 SGHKS and CDR2 YYEKEE (reference sequence). The junction had 7 bases not matched to a gene; V was cut back by 2 bases and J by 5 bases. The CDR3 contains 16 residues. The CDR3 protein is CASSFQQGARTGELFF. As DNA, the CDR3 is TGTGCCAGCAGCTTCCAACAGGGGGCGCGGACCGGGGAGCTGTTTTTT.

This clonotype was seen many times. The V call is TRBV9, the J call TRBJ2-3, with a possible D match to TRBD1 (5 bases). V was cut by 0 bases and J by 0 bases, with 11 bases left in between. CDR3 size: 16 residues. Germline CDR1 is SGDLS and CDR2 is YYNGEE. The CDR3 sequence: CASSVEGRASTDTQYF. The CDR3 bases are TGTGCCAGCAGCGTAGAGGGGCGCGCGAGCACAGATACGCAGTATTTT.

This clonotype was recorded many times. The rearrangement uses TRBV20-1 and TRBJ1-6, with TRBD1 as a possible D gene (6 bases). Deletions cut 5 bases from V and 7 bases from J, with 15 bases between. Germline values: CDR1 DFQATT, CDR2 SNEGSKA (reference sequence). The CDR3 runs to 14 residues. The CDR3 sequence is CSAGTGHLNSPLHF. Written as DNA, the CDR3 is TGCAGTGCTGGGACGGGACATCTCAATTCACCCCTCCACTTT.

There are many counts of this clonotype. The gene calls are TRBV21-1 and TRBJ2-2; the DNA was not compared with TRBD2, the D call given in the table. TRBV21-1 is a pseudogene segment. The CDR3 loop spans 16 amino acids. Written as DNA, the CDR3 is TGTGCCAGCAACCGGACTAGCGGGGAGAGCACCGGGGAGCTGTTTTTT. Translation gives CASNRTSGESTGELFF.

This clonotype was picked up many times. The chain couples TRBV27 to TRBJ2-3; D may match TRBD1 or TRBD2 (6 bases each). V dropped 7 bases and J dropped 8 bases, with 16 bases sitting between them. CDR1 and CDR2 (germline): MNHEY, SMNVEV (reference sequence). CDR3 length: 13 residues. The CDR3 loop reads CASTPQGGPTQYF. As DNA, the CDR3 is TGTGCCAGCACCCCCCAAGGGGGGCCTACGCAGTATTTT.

In this sample, this clonotype turned up many times. This rearrangement joins TRBV12-3 or TRBV12-4 to TRBJ2-1; D may match TRBD1 or TRBD2 (5 bases each). V lost 5 bases to trimming and J lost 7 bases, with 15 bases between them. The CDR3 loop spans 14 amino acids. CDR3 nucleotides: TGTGCCAGCAGTCAGGGACCTGGCGGGAATGAGCAGTTCTTC. This sequence encodes CASSQGPGGNEQFF.

At least ten counts were recorded for this clonotype. This chain links TRBV6-6 with TRBJ1-2; 7 nucleotides align to TRBD1. This CDR3 has 16 amino acids. Losses at the gene ends were 0 bases for V and 4 bases for J; bases not matched to a gene: 8. From germline, CDR1 is MNHNY and CDR2 SVGAGI (reference sequence). The CDR3 DNA follows: TGTGCCAGCAGTTACTCACAACCGGGACAGCCCTATGGCTACACCTTC. It encodes CASSYSQPGQPYGYTF.

This clonotype was counted ten times or more. The chain combines TRBV5-1 with TRBJ2-1; 14 nucleotides agree with TRBD2. The CDR3 is 18 amino acids. Germline CDR1 is SGHRS and CDR2 is YFSETQ. J was trimmed by 0 bases and V by 5 bases; bases with no gene match: 7. The CDR3 sequence is CASSRLAGGISSYNEQFF. The CDR3 nucleotides are TGCGCCAGCAGTCGACTAGCGGGGGGGATCAGCTCCTACAATGAGCAGTTCTTC.

This clonotype has a count of ten or more. V gene TRBV20-1 combines with J gene TRBJ1-5, with D possibly TRBD1 on 5 matching bases. V was trimmed by 5 bases and J by 2 bases, leaving 16 bases between them. This CDR3 is 15 amino acids long. The germline V gene encodes CDR1 DFQATT and CDR2 SNEGSKA (reference sequence). As DNA, the CDR3 is TGCAGTGCTGACAGACCGACTCTGGGCAATCAGCCCCAGCATTTT. Encoded protein: CSADRPTLGNQPQHF.

This clonotype was recorded at least ten times. J is TRBJ2-3 and V is TRBV5-1; D might be TRBD1 (6 bases). This CDR3 has 13 residues. From germline, CDR1 is SGHRS and CDR2 YFSETQ. The germline V and J ends were trimmed by 1 base and 4 bases, with 7 bases remaining between them. CDR3 sequence: CASSLTGPDTQYF. CDR3 bases: TGCGCCAGCAGCTTGACAGGGCCAGATACGCAGTATTTT.

At least ten counts were recorded for this clonotype. The chain combines TRBV5-1 with TRBJ2-6; D might be TRBD1 (5 bases). Trimming shortened V by 0 bases and J by 3 bases, and 7 bases separated the two germline ends. Germline assignment: CDR1 SGHRS and CDR2 YFSETQ. This CDR3 is 15 amino acids long. CDR3 DNA: TGCGCCAGCAGCTTGGAGGGGTTTGGGGCCAACGTCCTGACTTTC. Its translation is CASSLEGFGANVLTF.

Notes on this clonotype: This may come from a read error, since a much larger clone is one base off. V is TRBV5-6 and J is TRBJ1-1; maybe TRBD1 (5 bases). Germline V lookup: CDR1 SGHDT, CDR2 YYEEEE. This CDR3 is 14 amino acids long. V was pared by 8 bases and J by 1 base, with 15 bases between. CDR3 in amino acids: CARTLGGSNTEAFF. Here the CDR3 DNA reads TGTGCCAGGACCCTGGGGGGTTCGAACACTGAAGCTTTCTTT.